The clone carrying this TCR beta chain was seen a handful of times. The source of the sample is a study of CDR3 diversity in severe acne. Trimming left V 3 bases short and J 3 bases short, with 11 bases between. This CDR3 is 13 amino acids long. Per the germline V gene, CDR1 is SQVTM and CDR2 is ANQGSEA. In TCRdb, the PCR reads were re-called with MiXCR into one record per CDR3 protein. The repertoire holds tens of thousands of distinct CDR3 sequences, with around 49% as singletons. The TCR comes from a male donor in good health, without acne. V is TRBV29-1 and J is TRBJ1-1; D not resolved. The specimen was blood. The CDR3: CSVEAVLDTEAFF. The CDR3, as DNA: TGCAGCGTTGAGGCGGTTCTGGACACTGAAGCTTTCTTT.